The clone carrying this T cell receptor (beta chain) is large by frequency. Its cognate antigen is unknown. This sample is drawn from a study of human CD8 memory T cell subsets. Whole-study findings and limits: Greater diversity in stem-like memory than precursor exhausted T cells was suggested by Chao1 estimates.

Researchers made TCR beta libraries via UMI-labeled 5' RACE. TCRdb reanalyzed the 5' RACE reads and collapses them to one entry per CDR3 protein, without DNA. The sample includes some 5,400 distinct CDR3 sequences. The CDR3 is made up of 15 amino acids. Germline values: CDR1 SGHDT, CDR2 YYEEEE. From duplicate vials of around 160,000 sorted CD8+ T cells per subset, RNA was isolated. The chain employs TRBV5-6 and TRBJ2-5; TCRdb's D call, TRBD2, is unchecked because there is no DNA. Sequenced material: CD8+ effector memory T cells (TEM) sorted from PBMCs. The subset here: effector memory CD8 T cells, CCR7- CD45RO+ CD95+. This receptor was obtained from a human donor in good health. The chain's CDR3 is CASSLVAGGGETQYF. Drawing the rest from reference TRBV5-6 and TRBJ2-5, the complete variable domain is DAGVTQSPTHLIKTRGQQVTLRCSPKSGHDTVSWYQQALGQGPQFIFQYYEEEERQRGNFPDRFSGHQFPNYSSELNVNALLLGDSALYLCASSLVAGGGETQYFGPGTRLLVL.